This T cell receptor (beta chain) was recorded in a study of a mutant IDH1 vaccine in newly diagnosed glioma. Across the whole study: Sex distribution of treated patients was roughly 62% male and 37.5% female; mean age was around 40 years. Therapy received beforehand was radiotherapy, temozolomide, or both, with most patients given both. Study results and limitations: Vaccination induced immune responses in about 92% of patients.

Here immunoSEQ multiplex PCR was the method, and the copy in TCRdb shows in-frame clones only, minus some. Of 100,000 to 150,000 clones listed, roughly 78% are singletons. With 6 bases removed from V and 5 bases from J, the gap between germline ends came to 4 bases. From germline, CDR1 is WNHNN and CDR2 SYGVQD (reference sequence). CDR3 length equals 10 residues. The time point denotes: week 11, during vaccination. Alongside topical imiquimod, each dose of vaccine comprised 300 ug of mutant IDH1 20-mer peptide. Each of the donors came in with new WHO grade 3 or 4 astrocytomas that were IDH1-mutant and ATRX-lost. Worth noting for this clone: Its antigen remains unidentified.

The clonotype originates from a man aged 35-49 years with glioma. The V call is TRBV10-1, the J call TRBJ1-2; D is uncertain. This specimen consisted of PBMCs, obtained from a glioma patient whose treatment included an IDH1 peptide vaccine. The chain's CDR3 is CASRDYGYTF. Here the CDR3 DNA reads TGCGCCAGCAGGGATTATGGCTACACCTTC.